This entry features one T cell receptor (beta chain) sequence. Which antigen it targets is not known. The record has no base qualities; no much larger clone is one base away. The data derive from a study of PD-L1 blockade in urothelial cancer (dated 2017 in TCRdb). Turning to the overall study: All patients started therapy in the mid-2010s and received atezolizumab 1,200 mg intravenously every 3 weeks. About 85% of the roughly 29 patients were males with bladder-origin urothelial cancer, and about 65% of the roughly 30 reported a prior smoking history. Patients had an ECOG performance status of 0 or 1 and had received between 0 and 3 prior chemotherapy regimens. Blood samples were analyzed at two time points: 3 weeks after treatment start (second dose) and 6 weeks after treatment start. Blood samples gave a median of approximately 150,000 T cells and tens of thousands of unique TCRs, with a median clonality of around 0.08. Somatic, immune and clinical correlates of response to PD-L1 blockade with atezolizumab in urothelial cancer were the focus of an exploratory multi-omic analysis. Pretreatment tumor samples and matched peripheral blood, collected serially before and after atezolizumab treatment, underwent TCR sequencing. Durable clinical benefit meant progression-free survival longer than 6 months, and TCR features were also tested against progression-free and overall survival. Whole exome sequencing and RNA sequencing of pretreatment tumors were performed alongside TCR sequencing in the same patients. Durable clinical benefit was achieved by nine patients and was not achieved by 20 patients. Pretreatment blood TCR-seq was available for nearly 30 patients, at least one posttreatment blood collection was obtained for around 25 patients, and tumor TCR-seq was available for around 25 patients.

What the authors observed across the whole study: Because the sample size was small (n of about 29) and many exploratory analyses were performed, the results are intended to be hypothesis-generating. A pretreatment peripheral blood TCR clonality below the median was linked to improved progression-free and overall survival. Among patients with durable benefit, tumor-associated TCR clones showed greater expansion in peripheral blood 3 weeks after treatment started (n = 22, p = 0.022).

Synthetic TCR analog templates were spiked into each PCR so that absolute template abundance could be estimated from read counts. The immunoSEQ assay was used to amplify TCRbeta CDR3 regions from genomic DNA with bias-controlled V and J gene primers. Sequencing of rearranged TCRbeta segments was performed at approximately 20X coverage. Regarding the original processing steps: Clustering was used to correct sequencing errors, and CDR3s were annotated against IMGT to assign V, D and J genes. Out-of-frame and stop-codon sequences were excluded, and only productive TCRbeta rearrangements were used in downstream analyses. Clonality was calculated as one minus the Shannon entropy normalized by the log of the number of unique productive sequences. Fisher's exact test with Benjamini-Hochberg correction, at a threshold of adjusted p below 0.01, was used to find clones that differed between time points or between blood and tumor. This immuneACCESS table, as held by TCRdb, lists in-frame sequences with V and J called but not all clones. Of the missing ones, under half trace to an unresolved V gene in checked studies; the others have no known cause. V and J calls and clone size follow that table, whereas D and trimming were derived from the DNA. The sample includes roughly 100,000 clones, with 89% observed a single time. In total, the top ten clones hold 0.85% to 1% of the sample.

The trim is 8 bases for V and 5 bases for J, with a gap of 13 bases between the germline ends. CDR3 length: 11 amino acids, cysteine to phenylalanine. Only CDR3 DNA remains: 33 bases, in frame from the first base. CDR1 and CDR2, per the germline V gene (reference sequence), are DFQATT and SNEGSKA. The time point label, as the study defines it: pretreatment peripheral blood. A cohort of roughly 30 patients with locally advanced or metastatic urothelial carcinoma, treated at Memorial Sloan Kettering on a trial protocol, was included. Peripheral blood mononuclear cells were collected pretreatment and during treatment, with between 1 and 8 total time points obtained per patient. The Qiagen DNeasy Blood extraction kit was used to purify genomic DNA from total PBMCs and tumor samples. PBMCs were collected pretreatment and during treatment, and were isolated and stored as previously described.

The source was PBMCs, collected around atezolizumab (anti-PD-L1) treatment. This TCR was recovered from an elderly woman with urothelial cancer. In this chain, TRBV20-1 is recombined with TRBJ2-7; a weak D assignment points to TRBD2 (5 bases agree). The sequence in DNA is TGCAGTCCCCAGGCCGGGGACGAGCAGTACTTC. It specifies CSPQAGDEQYF.